These 6 T cell receptor beta chains share one sample of origin, sequenced in a study of T-cell memory formation after mild COVID-19. TCRdb analysed the 5' RACE reads with MiXCR anew, one entry per CDR3 protein. Among hundreds of thousands of distinct CDR3 sequences listed, approximately 15% were seen once. The sequencing input was PBMCs or a T cell subset sorted from them (not recorded which). The receptors were sampled from a man aged 18-30 years who had mild COVID-19 (a few samples of this study predate the infection). Cell type and time point are not known.

V usage is TRBV12-3 or TRBV12-4 and J usage is TRBJ1-1, with 7 nucleotides matching TRBD1. The CDR3 loop spans 13 amino acids. Germline trimming cut 4 bases from V and 5 bases from J; bases unmatched to any gene: 4. CDR3 amino acids: CASSSTGRTEAFF. CDR3 sequence (DNA): TGTGCCAGCAGTTCGACAGGGCGGACTGAAGCTTTCTTT.

This clonotype was detected a few times. V and J are TRBV29-1 and TRBJ2-2; tentatively, D is TRBD1 or TRBD2 (5 bases each). There are 13 residues in the CDR3. Germline CDR1 is SQVTM and CDR2 is ANQGSEA. The V end was cut by 7 bases, the J end by 4 bases, with 13 bases between. DNA for the CDR3: TGCAGCGCCAGGGAGTTTAGCACCGGGGAGCTGTTTTTT. As protein: CSAREFSTGELFF.

The sample holds a few counts of this clonotype. The chain links TRBV10-3 to TRBJ2-7, with D perhaps TRBD2 (6 bases). The length of the CDR3 is 14 residues. V was clipped by 0 bases and J by 5 bases, with 11 bases between them. In germline, CDR1 is ENHRY, CDR2 SYGVKD. DNA for the CDR3: TGTGCCATCAGTGAGTCGGGGGGTTGGGACGAGCAGTACTTC. It codes for CAISESGGWDEQYF.

The CDR3, as DNA: TGTGCCAGCAGCTTGGCGGGGTCCACTGAAGCTTTCTTT. It yields the protein CASSLAGSTEAFF. The chain is built from TRBV5-5 and TRBJ1-1; D remains unclear. V was trimmed by 0 bases and J by 4 bases, leaving 7 bases between them. Germline V gives CDR1 SGHKS, CDR2 YYEKEE (reference sequence). The CDR3 is made up of 13 amino acids.

This clonotype has just a few counts. The gene calls are TRBV5-1 and TRBJ2-1; TRBD1 aligns across 8 bases. Germline V gene data show CDR1 as SGHRS and CDR2 as YFSETQ. V shed 1 base and J 9 bases; nucleotides not matched to a gene: 6. The CDR3 is 14 residues long. CDR3 nucleotide sequence: TGCGCCAGCAGCTTGAGCCCAGGGGGCGGTGAGCAGTTCTTC. Translation gives CASSLSPGGGEQFF.

Only a few counts were recorded for this clonotype. The gene calls are TRBV6-6 and TRBJ1-5; D unclear. The CDR3 covers 16 residues. In germline, CDR1 is MNHNY, CDR2 SVGAGI (reference sequence). V lost 7 bases and J 2 bases, leaving 18 bases between the germline ends. Here the CDR3 reads CASKLGGTLGNQPQHF. As DNA, the CDR3 is TGTGCCAGCAAGCTGGGAGGTACTTTGGGCAATCAGCCCCAGCATTTT.